This passage covers 30 T cell receptor beta chains from one sample sequenced in a study of T-cell memory formation after mild COVID-19. MiXCR, run by TCRdb on the 5' RACE reads, gives a single entry per CDR3 protein. In the table there are about 190,000 distinct CDR3 sequences, over 20% of which are singletons. Material for sequencing was PBMCs or a T cell subset sorted from them (not recorded which). These receptors all stem from an adult woman who had mild COVID-19 (a few samples of this study predate the infection). Cell type and time point are not known.

This rearrangement joins TRBV9 to TRBJ2-5; D assignment may be TRBD1 or TRBD2 (5 bases each). Per the germline V gene, CDR1 is SGDLS and CDR2 is YYNGEE. Trimming took 2 bases from V and 4 from J, leaving 21 bases between them. The CDR3 is made up of 17 amino acids. CDR3 region: CASSVVDLGDVRETQYF. CDR3 DNA sequence: TGTGCCAGCAGCGTCGTCGACCTTGGGGACGTCAGAGAGACCCAGTACTTC.

There are a few counts of this clonotype. The chain is built from TRBV4-1 and TRBJ1-2, with D hard to call. Germline CDR1 and CDR2: MGHRA and YSYEKL. CDR3 length: 13 amino acids. Trimming pared 1 base from V and 4 bases from J, leaving 7 bases between. CDR3 protein: CASSQGLGYGYTF. For the CDR3, the DNA is TGCGCCAGCAGCCAAGGGCTCGGCTATGGCTACACCTTC.

J is TRBJ2-3 and V is TRBV20-1; D is perhaps TRBD1 or TRBD2 (7 bases each). The CDR3 extends over 13 amino acids. Germline V CDR1 and CDR2: DFQATT, SNEGSKA (reference sequence). The ends were cut back, 7 bases at V and 5 bases at J, with 16 bases in the middle. The CDR3 DNA reads TGCAGTGTTGCGACAGGGAGGGGAGATACGCAGTATTTT. It is translated as CSVATGRGDTQYF.

V is TRBV7-9 and J is TRBJ2-7; TRBD2 aligns across 7 bases. The V and J ends lost 2 bases and 2 bases, in that order; junction bases with no gene match: 3. Germline loops: CDR1 SEHNR, CDR2 FQNEAQ (reference sequence). The CDR3 is made up of 14 amino acids. The CDR3 loop reads CASSLSGRPYEQYF. CDR3 DNA: TGTGCCAGCAGCTTATCCGGGAGGCCCTACGAGCAGTACTTC. Combining the CDR3 with reference TRBV7-9 and TRBJ2-7 gives the whole variable domain DTGVSQNPRHKITKRGQNVTFRCDPISEHNRLYWYRQTLGQGPEFLTYFQNEAQLEKSRLLSDRFSAERPKGSFSTLEIQRTEQGDSAMYLCASSLSGRPYEQYFGPGTRLTVT.

This clonotype appeared a few times. The chain joins TRBV7-8 to TRBJ2-7; 9 bases agree with TRBD2. Germline V CDR1 and CDR2: SGHVS, FQNEAQ. Unmatched junction bases numbered 11, after V lost 3 bases and J lost 5 bases. The CDR3 is made up of 16 amino acids. In nucleotides, the CDR3 is TGTGCCAGCAGCTTTACCGGACTAGCGCCTCTGGACGAGCAGTACTTC. It codes for CASSFTGLAPLDEQYF.

The J gene is TRBJ2-5, the V gene TRBV7-6, with a weak D call TRBD2 (5 bases). This CDR3 region has 14 residues. Trimming took 5 bases from V and 2 from J, leaving 12 bases between them. Germline lookup yields CDR1 SGHVS and CDR2 FNYEAQ. Written as DNA, the CDR3 is TGTGCCAGCAGCCACCTAGCCGAGCAAGAGACCCAGTACTTC. This gives the protein CASSHLAEQETQYF.

V and J are TRBV6-2 or TRBV6-3 and TRBJ1-5, with a tentative D call TRBD1 (6 bases). Germline loops: CDR1 MNHEY, CDR2 SVGEGT. CDR3 size: 16 residues. The V and J ends lost 4 bases and 5 bases respectively, with 18 bases between them. This CDR3 is CASSSARGGLHQPQHF. In DNA, the CDR3 is TGTGCCAGCAGTTCCGCCAGGGGAGGTCTTCATCAGCCCCAGCATTTT.

This clonotype has more than one count but fewer than ten. The genes are TRBV4-1 and TRBJ2-7, with unresolved D. V lost 0 bases to trimming and J lost 1 base, with 10 bases between them. Germline values: CDR1 MGHRA, CDR2 YSYEKL. This CDR3 spans 15 amino acids. CDR3 residues: CASSQEIRQSYEQYF. As DNA, the CDR3 is TGCGCCAGCAGCCAAGAAATCCGGCAATCCTACGAGCAGTACTTC.

This clonotype was seen more than once but under ten times. This sequence joins TRBV13 and TRBJ2-1, with D hard to call. From germline, CDR1 is PRHDT and CDR2 FYEKMQ (reference sequence). CDR3 length: 14 amino acids. The V gene lost 5 bases and the J gene lost 9 bases, with 17 bases spanning the gap. This CDR3 reads CASSKPRTVGEQFF. The CDR3 coding sequence is TGTGCCAGCAGCAAGCCACGGACGGTCGGTGAGCAGTTCTTC.

This chain joins TRBV4-3 and TRBJ2-1; 9 bases line up with TRBD2. The CDR3 consists of 15 residues. The germline CDR1 and CDR2 sequences are LGHNA and YSLEER. The junction had 11 bases not matched to a gene; V was cut back by 8 bases and J by 6 bases. Here the CDR3 DNA reads TGCGCCAGCTCTCCTATAGCGGGAGATGGCAATGAGCAGTTCTTC. Its protein product is CASSPIAGDGNEQFF.

This clonotype appeared once. The V gene is TRBV5-1, the J gene TRBJ2-5; 9 bases line up with TRBD2. CDR1 and CDR2 from the germline V gene are SGHRS and YFSETQ. The V segment lost 1 base and the J segment 2 bases; nucleotides outside the gene matches: 6. The CDR3 is 16 amino acids. Here the CDR3 reads CASSLTSGPVQETQYF. The DNA for the CDR3 is TGCGCCAGCAGCTTGACTAGCGGGCCTGTTCAAGAGACCCAGTACTTC.

V usage is TRBV12-3 or TRBV12-4 and J usage is TRBJ1-2; D unresolved. This CDR3 contains 13 residues. V lost 1 base, J lost 3 bases, and 6 bases lay in between. The CDR3 DNA sequence: TGTGCCAGCAGTTTAGGGCAGGACTATGGCTACACCTTC. Translation gives CASSLGQDYGYTF.

The V call is TRBV28, the J call TRBJ1-2; D uncertain. The CDR3 spans 14 residues. From germline, CDR1 is MDHEN and CDR2 SYDVKM. V lost 4 bases and J lost 1, with 10 bases in between. The CDR3 reads CASSYIDFNYGYTF. CDR3 DNA sequence: TGTGCCAGCAGTTACATTGACTTTAACTATGGCTACACCTTC.

The chain links TRBV20-1 to TRBJ2-3; TRBD1 matches at 9 bases. The CDR3 loop spans 15 amino acids. The J segment lost 4 bases and the V segment lost 6 bases, leaving 11 bases of the junction unmatched. CDR1 DFQATT and CDR2 SNEGSKA come from the germline V gene (reference sequence). CDR3 loop: CSAHSGTGRSDTQYF. The CDR3 coding sequence is TGCAGTGCCCACTCCGGGACAGGGCGTTCAGATACGCAGTATTTT.

This CDR3 is CAISRAGGEENTEAFF. CDR3 in DNA: TGTGCCATCAGTCGTGCAGGCGGCGAAGAGAACACTGAAGCTTTCTTT. The chain has TRBV10-3 and TRBJ1-1; D gene ambiguous. Trimming took off 5 bases at V and 1 base at J, with 17 bases between the two ends. Germline-derived CDR1 and CDR2 are ENHRY and SYGVKD. This CDR3 region has 16 residues.

This clonotype was seen only a few times. The chain employs TRBV27 and TRBJ2-1; 13 nucleotides line up with TRBD2. The germline gives CDR1 MNHEY, CDR2 SMNVEV (reference sequence). The CDR3 length is 15 residues. V was clipped by 7 bases and J by 10 bases; unmatched bases: 10. The chain's CDR3 is CASTRGTSGTFEQFF. CDR3 DNA sequence: TGTGCCAGCACCCGAGGGACTAGCGGGACTTTCGAGCAGTTCTTC.

The chain has TRBV24-1 and TRBJ2-3, with D perhaps TRBD1 (6 bases). The germline V and J ends were trimmed by 1 base and 2 bases, with 12 bases remaining between them. Germline values: CDR1 KGHDR, CDR2 SFDVKD. This CDR3 comprises 16 residues. CDR3 protein: CATSDFRTESTDTQYF. CDR3 bases: TGTGCCACCAGTGATTTCCGGACAGAATCCACAGATACGCAGTATTTT.

This chain links TRBV7-2 with TRBJ2-1, with D hard to call. V dropped 1 base and J dropped 1 base, with 17 bases sitting between them. The CDR3 covers 18 residues. The V gene's germline CDR1 is SGHTA and CDR2 FQGNSA. The CDR3 DNA is TGTGCCAGCAGCTTAGTCGGGCAAGACTGGCCATCCTACAATGAGCAGTTCTTC. It yields the protein CASSLVGQDWPSYNEQFF.

This rearrangement joins TRBV5-1 to TRBJ1-1; 9 bases align to TRBD1. The CDR3 has 15 amino acids. Germline values: CDR1 SGHRS, CDR2 YFSETQ. V shed 3 bases, J shed 7 bases, and the junction held 10 bases outside the gene matches. CDR3 coding DNA: TGCGCCAGCAGCTCCGGGACAGGGATCCCCCTTGAAGCTTTCTTT. Protein sequence: CASSSGTGIPLEAFF. The full variable domain, completed using reference TRBV5-1 and TRBJ1-1, is KAGVTQTPRYLIKTRGQQVTLSCSPISGHRSVSWYQQTPGQGLQFLFEYFSETQRNKGNFPGRFSGRQFSNSRSEMNVSTLELGDSALYLCASSSGTGIPLEAFFGQGTRLTVV.

The chain has TRBV13 and TRBJ2-7; D is ambiguous. Trimming left V 1 base short and J 2 bases short, with 18 bases between. There are 17 residues in the CDR3. Looked up from germline, CDR1 is PRHDT and CDR2 is FYEKMQ (reference sequence). The CDR3 sequence is CASSLDSARSSPYEQYF. CDR3 nucleotide sequence: TGTGCCAGCAGCTTAGACTCCGCTCGGAGTTCACCCTACGAGCAGTACTTC.

The J gene is TRBJ2-2, the V gene TRBV15; D is uncertain. CDR3 length: 17 residues. The V end was cut by 0 bases, the J end by 0 bases, with 11 bases between. Germline V gene data show CDR1 as LNHNV and CDR2 as YYDKDF (reference sequence). The CDR3 bases are TGTGCCACCAGCAGAGATAGGAACAGAGCGAACACCGGGGAGCTGTTTTTT. It yields the protein CATSRDRNRANTGELFF. Full variable domain (outside the CDR3, taken from reference TRBV15 and TRBJ2-2): DAMVIQNPRYQVTQFGKPVTLSCSQTLNHNVMYWYQQKSSQAPKLLFHYYDKDFNNEADTPDNFQSRRPNTSFCFLDIRSPGLGDTAMYLCATSRDRNRANTGELFFGEGSRLTVL.

This clonotype was counted a few times. J is TRBJ2-7 and V is TRBV24-1, with a tentative D call TRBD1 (6 bases). The CDR3 has 13 residues. Germline-derived CDR1 and CDR2 are KGHDR and SFDVKD. Deletions cut 4 bases from V and 6 bases from J, with 12 bases between. The CDR3 bases are TGTGCCACCAGTGAGTCCCGACAGGCCGAGCAGTACTTC. Encoded protein: CATSESRQAEQYF.

In DNA form, the CDR3 reads TGCGCCAGCAGCTTTGGACAGCCCACGGAGACCCAGTACTTC. Its translation: CASSFGQPTETQYF. V is TRBV5-1 and J is TRBJ2-5; maybe TRBD1 (6 bases). Germline loops: CDR1 SGHRS, CDR2 YFSETQ. V shed 2 bases and J shed 5 bases, with 13 bases lying between them. The CDR3 is 14 residues long. Variable domain in full (rest from reference TRBV5-1 and TRBJ2-5): KAGVTQTPRYLIKTRGQQVTLSCSPISGHRSVSWYQQTPGQGLQFLFEYFSETQRNKGNFPGRFSGRQFSNSRSEMNVSTLELGDSALYLCASSFGQPTETQYFGPGTRLLVL.

This rearrangement joins TRBV11-2 to TRBJ2-1; 8 bases match TRBD2. The CDR3 runs to 16 residues. Germline V gene data show CDR1 as SGHAT and CDR2 as FQNNGV. J was trimmed by 6 bases and V by 2 bases; bases with no gene match: 9. The CDR3: CASSLSSIAGFNEQFF. In nucleotides, the CDR3 is TGTGCCAGCAGCTTATCATCAATAGCGGGATTCAATGAGCAGTTCTTC.

This clonotype turned up a few times. J is TRBJ1-2 and V is TRBV15, with D possibly being TRBD1 (6 bases). Deletions cut 0 bases from V and 7 bases from J, with 12 bases between. Germline CDR1 reads LNHNV; CDR2 reads YYDKDF (reference sequence). This CDR3 is built from 14 residues. CDR3 nucleotides: TGTGCCACCAGCAGAGATTGGGGGGGCGCTGGCTACACCTTC. The encoded protein is CATSRDWGGAGYTF.

J is TRBJ2-7 and V is TRBV10-3, with 9 nucleotides matching TRBD1. The CDR3 loop spans 13 amino acids. Germline-derived CDR1 and CDR2 are ENHRY and SYGVKD. The ends lost 7 bases at V and 7 bases at J; junction bases unmatched: 8. The CDR3 loop reads CAIMGQGEGEQYF. CDR3 nucleotide sequence: TGTGCCATCATGGGACAGGGTGAAGGGGAGCAGTACTTC.

This clonotype was counted between two and nine times. The V call is TRBV10-3, the J call TRBJ2-7, with D possibly called TRBD1 or TRBD2 (7 bases each). V lost 6 bases and J 2 bases, leaving 20 bases between the germline ends. CDR3 size: 16 residues. Germline CDR1 reads ENHRY; CDR2 reads SYGVKD. The CDR3 is CAIRGTTGDYTYEQYF. The CDR3, as DNA: TGTGCCATCAGGGGAACTACAGGGGACTACACCTACGAGCAGTACTTC.

The gene calls are TRBV11-2 and TRBJ2-5; unclear D gene. Germline lookup yields CDR1 SGHAT and CDR2 FQNNGV. V shed 1 base and J shed 5 bases, with 11 bases lying between them. The CDR3 consists of 14 residues. Written as DNA, the CDR3 is TGTGCCAGCAGCTTAGTTGCCGGGCCGGAGACCCAGTACTTC. Encoded protein: CASSLVAGPETQYF.

This clonotype was counted only a few times. The V and J genes are TRBV29-1 and TRBJ1-5; D uncertain. Germline-derived CDR1 and CDR2 are SQVTM and ANQGSEA. The CDR3 totals 16 residues. Trimming left V 4 bases short and J 4 bases short, with 20 bases between. Here the CDR3 DNA reads TGCAGCGTTGGAGGGTTTCAGATATCGAGAAATCAGCCCCAGCATTTT. This gives the protein CSVGGFQISRNQPQHF.

This clonotype was found a few times. The rearrangement uses TRBV4-1 and TRBJ1-1; possible D gene TRBD1, 6 bases. The germline V and J ends were trimmed by 1 base and 1 base, with 10 bases remaining between them. The CDR3 is 15 amino acids. Germline assignment: CDR1 MGHRA and CDR2 YSYEKL. For the CDR3, the DNA is TGCGCCAGCAGCCAAGTCACACAGGGGAACACTGAAGCTTTCTTT. It codes for CASSQVTQGNTEAFF.